What follows is one T cell receptor (beta chain) and its context. Which antigen it targets is not known. Base qualities are missing; no much larger clone stands one base away. No immune events, such as infections, were documented for the healthy donors during the collection period. Blood repertoires from healthy donors were used as a training cohort for calibrating time-dependent variance in a beta-binomial model of differential abundance of T-cell clones. There were around 10 healthy donors in the training cohort, of whom 3 were female and 7 were male. An age range of roughly 29 to 65 years, with an average of about 45 years, was recorded for the donors. Whole blood from each healthy donor was obtained from a commercial supplier and was collected at three time points 2 to 3 weeks apart. Genomic DNA was extracted from unsorted whole blood for immunosequencing. TCRbeta CDR3 regions were profiled with the immunoSEQ Assay using bias-controlled multiplex PCR amplification of genomic DNA. For the original study's pipeline: To quantify the absolute abundance of each unique TCRbeta CDR3 region, the sequences were collapsed and filtered. Differential abundance was assessed using a binomial (Fisher-equivalent) model and a beta-binomial model in which time-dependent variance fitted from healthy donors was added. Clones with fewer than 5 combined templates were removed, and a clone was called differentially abundant if the clone's Benjamini-Hochberg FDR was below 0.01. Beta-binomial variance was modeled as a function of total template count across the two samples using the form v = (b*log(k)+a)^2. The source is immuneACCESS, and TCRdb retained only in-frame sequences with V and J called. Part of the clones is not carried over; for the studies checked, unresolved V genes explain less than half of this, and the remainder is unexplained. The V and J calls and clone size were taken over from that table, and D and trimming were inferred from the DNA. The sample records approximately 83,000 clones, approximately 85% of which are singletons. 3.5% to 5% of the sample goes to the ten largest clones.

This entry comes from a study of identifying expanded T cells in peripheral blood (dated by TCRdb to 2018 to 2020). Context from the whole study: Separate aliquots of the same genomic DNA pool were sequenced to produce technical replicates, and four replicates were compared in pairs.

Findings and caveats that apply to the study as a whole: Both the number of clones called differentially abundant and the false-positive rate were significantly reduced by the beta-binomial model across all healthy-donor time intervals. The binomial model flagged around 1.2 differentially abundant clones between technical replicates but about 15 over around 2 weeks and around 20 over approximately four weeks. The authors expected biological variance in healthy repertoires might increase further over much longer intervals such as months to years. In all healthy donors, the variance in clone template counts between samples taken two weeks apart rose significantly as total template count increased.

There are 15 amino acids in the CDR3, from cysteine to phenylalanine inclusive. Just CDR3 DNA is preserved here, 45 bases in frame from base 1. CDR1 and CDR2 are read off the germline V gene (reference sequence) as LNHDA and SQIVND. V is reduced by 3 bases and J by 2 bases, leaving a spacing of 8 bases between them. Here the chain combines TRBV19 and TRBJ2-6; no D gene is confidently identified. The sample was blood. The sequence was collected from a person aged 18-69 years in good health. The sequenced DNA: TGTGCCAGTAGTATGTGGCAGCCTGGGGCCAACGTCCTGACTTTC. The encoded protein is CASSMWQPGANVLTF.